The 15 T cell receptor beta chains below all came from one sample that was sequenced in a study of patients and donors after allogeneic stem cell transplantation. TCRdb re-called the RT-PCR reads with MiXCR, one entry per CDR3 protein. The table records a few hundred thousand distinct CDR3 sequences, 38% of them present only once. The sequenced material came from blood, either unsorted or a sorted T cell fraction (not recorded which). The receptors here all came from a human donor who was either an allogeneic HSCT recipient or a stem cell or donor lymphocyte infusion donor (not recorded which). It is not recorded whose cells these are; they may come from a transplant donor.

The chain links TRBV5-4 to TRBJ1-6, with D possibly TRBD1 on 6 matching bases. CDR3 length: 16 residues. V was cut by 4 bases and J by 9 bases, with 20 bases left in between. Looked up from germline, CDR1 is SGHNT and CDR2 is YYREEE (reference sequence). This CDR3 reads CASSPQDSIHSSPLHF. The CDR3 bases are TGTGCCAGCAGCCCGCAGGACAGCATACATAGTTCACCCCTCCACTTT.

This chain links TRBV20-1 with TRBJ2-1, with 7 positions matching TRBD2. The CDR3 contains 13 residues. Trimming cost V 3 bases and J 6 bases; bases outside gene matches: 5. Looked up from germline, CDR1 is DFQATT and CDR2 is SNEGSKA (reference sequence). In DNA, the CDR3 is TGCAGTGCTAGGGGAGGGCCGGGCAATGAGCAGTTCTTC. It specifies CSARGGPGNEQFF.

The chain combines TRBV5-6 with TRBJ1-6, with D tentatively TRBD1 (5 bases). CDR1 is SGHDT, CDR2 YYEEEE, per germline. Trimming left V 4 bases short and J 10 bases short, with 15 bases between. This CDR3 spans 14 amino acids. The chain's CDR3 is CASSRRGDRSPLHF. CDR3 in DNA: TGTGCCAGCAGCCGACGGGGGGACCGATCACCCCTCCACTTT.

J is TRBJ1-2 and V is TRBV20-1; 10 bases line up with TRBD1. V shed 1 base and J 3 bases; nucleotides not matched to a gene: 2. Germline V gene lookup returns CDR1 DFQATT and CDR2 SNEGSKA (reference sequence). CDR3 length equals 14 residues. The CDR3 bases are TGCAGTGCTAGAGGCGGGACAGGGGACTATGGCTACACCTTC. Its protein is CSARGGTGDYGYTF.

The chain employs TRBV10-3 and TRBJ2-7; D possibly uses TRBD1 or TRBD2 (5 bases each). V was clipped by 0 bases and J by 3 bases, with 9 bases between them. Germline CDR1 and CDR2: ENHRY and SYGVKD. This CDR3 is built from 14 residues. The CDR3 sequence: CAISESRDGYEQYF. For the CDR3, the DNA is TGTGCCATCAGTGAGTCCCGGGACGGCTACGAGCAGTACTTC.

This CDR3 reads CASSFGIAGGEETQYF. In DNA, the CDR3 is TGCGCCAGCAGCTTTGGGATAGCGGGGGGCGAAGAGACCCAGTACTTC. The chain joins TRBV5-1 to TRBJ2-5, with TRBD2 identical over 10 bases. This CDR3 comprises 16 residues. The germline CDR1 and CDR2 sequences are SGHRS and YFSETQ. After removal of 2 bases from V and 3 bases from J, the junction contained 7 bases not matched to a gene. Looking up the rest from reference TRBV5-1 and TRBJ2-5 gives the full variable domain: KAGVTQTPRYLIKTRGQQVTLSCSPISGHRSVSWYQQTPGQGLQFLFEYFSETQRNKGNFPGRFSGRQFSNSRSEMNVSTLELGDSALYLCASSFGIAGGEETQYFGPGTRLLVL.

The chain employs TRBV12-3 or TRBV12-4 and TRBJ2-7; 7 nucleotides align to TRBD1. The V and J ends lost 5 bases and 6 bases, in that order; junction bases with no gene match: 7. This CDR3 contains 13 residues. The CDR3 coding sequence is TGTGCCAGCAGTCGCAAACAGGGGTCCGAGCAGTACTTC. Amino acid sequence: CASSRKQGSEQYF.

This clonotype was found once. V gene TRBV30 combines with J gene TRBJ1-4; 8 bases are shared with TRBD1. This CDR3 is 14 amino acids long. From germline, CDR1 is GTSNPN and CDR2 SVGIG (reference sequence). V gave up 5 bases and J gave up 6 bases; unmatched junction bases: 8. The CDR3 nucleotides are TGTGCCTGGGGGAGTCCAGGGGGCCATGAAAAACTGTTTTTT. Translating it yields CAWGSPGGHEKLFF.

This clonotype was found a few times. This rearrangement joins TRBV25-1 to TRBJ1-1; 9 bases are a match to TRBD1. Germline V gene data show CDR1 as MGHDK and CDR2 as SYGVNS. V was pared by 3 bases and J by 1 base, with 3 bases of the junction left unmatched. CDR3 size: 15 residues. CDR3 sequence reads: CASSDPDRGNTEAFF. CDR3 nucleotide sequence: TGTGCCAGCAGTGATCCGGACAGGGGGAACACTGAAGCTTTCTTT.

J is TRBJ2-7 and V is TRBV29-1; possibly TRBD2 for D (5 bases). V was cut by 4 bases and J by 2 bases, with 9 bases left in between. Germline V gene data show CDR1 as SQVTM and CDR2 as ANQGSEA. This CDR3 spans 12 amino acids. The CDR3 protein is CSVGTSTYEQYF. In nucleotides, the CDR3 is TGCAGCGTTGGGACTTCTACCTACGAGCAGTACTTC.

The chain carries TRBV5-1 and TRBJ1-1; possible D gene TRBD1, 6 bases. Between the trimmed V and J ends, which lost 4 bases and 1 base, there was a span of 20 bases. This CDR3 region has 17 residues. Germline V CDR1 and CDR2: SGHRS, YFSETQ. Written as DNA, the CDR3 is TGCGCCAGCAGCCAGGAGAACAGGGCCCTATGGAACACTGAAGCTTTCTTT. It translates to CASSQENRALWNTEAFF.

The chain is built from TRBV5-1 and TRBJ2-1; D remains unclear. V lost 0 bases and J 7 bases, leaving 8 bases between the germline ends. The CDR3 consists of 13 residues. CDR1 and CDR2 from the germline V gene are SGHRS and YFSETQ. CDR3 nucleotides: TGCGCCAGCAGCTTGGGGGCAGGTAATGAGCAGTTCTTC. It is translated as CASSLGAGNEQFF.

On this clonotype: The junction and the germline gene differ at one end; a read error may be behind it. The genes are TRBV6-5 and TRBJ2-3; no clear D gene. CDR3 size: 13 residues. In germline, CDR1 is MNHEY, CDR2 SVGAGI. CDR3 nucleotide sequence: TGTGCCAGCAGCTACTTGGTGGGAGATACGCAGTATTTT. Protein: CASSYLVGDTQYF.

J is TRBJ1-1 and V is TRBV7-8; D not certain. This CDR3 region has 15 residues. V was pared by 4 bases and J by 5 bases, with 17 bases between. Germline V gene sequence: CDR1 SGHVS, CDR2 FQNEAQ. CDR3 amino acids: CASSSPLLGVTEAFF. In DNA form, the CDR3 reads TGTGCCAGCAGCTCTCCCCTATTAGGTGTGACTGAAGCTTTCTTT.

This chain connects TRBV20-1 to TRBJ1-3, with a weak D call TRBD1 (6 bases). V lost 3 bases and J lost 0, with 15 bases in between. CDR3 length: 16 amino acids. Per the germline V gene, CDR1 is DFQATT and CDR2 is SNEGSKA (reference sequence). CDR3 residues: CSASPHRASSGNTIYF. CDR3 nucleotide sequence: TGCAGTGCTAGTCCACACAGGGCCAGCTCTGGAAACACCATATATTTT.